The 27 T cell receptor beta chains listed next were all sequenced from one sample in a study of radiation and T cells in renal cell carcinoma. The data were produced by immunoSEQ multiplex PCR, yet TCRdb's version contains in-frame clones alone and is incomplete. The sample carries roughly 130,000 clones, 85% to 90% recorded once. The time point denotes: blood 2 weeks post-SBRT. The treatment is: 15 Gy SBRT to primary tumor, nephrectomy 4 weeks later. The sequencing here drew on blood, taken from a patient whose treatment included radiotherapy and nephrectomy. Receptors were obtained from a woman between 65 and 79 years old with renal cell carcinoma.

In its sample, this clone was seen once. The gene calls are TRBV6-1 and TRBJ1-1, with D hard to call. CDR1 MNHNS and CDR2 SASEGT come from the germline V gene. Trimming took 4 bases from V and 3 from J, leaving 12 bases between them. CDR3 length: 14 amino acids. CDR3 region: CASSVGTVDTEAFF. CDR3 coding DNA: TGTGCCAGCAGTGTGGGCACGGTCGACACTGAAGCTTTCTTT.

The chain recombines TRBV6-1 with TRBJ1-4; 7 bases align to TRBD1. This CDR3 has 15 amino acids. Germline V gene sequence: CDR1 MNHNS, CDR2 SASEGT. Unmatched junction bases numbered 7, after V lost 3 bases and J lost 6 bases. The CDR3: CASSDSTGMDEKLFF. CDR3 in DNA: TGTGCCAGCAGTGACTCGACAGGGATGGATGAAAAACTGTTTTTT.

The rearrangement links TRBV5-1 to TRBJ2-2; D call uncertain. V was clipped by 0 bases and J by 1 base, with 7 bases between them. CDR1 and CDR2 (germline): SGHRS, YFSETQ. The length of the CDR3 is 15 residues. The CDR3 reads CASSLGEGNTGELFF. CDR3 nucleotides: TGCGCCAGCAGCTTGGGGGAAGGGAACACCGGGGAGCTGTTTTTT.

The CDR3 DNA reads as TGTGCCAGTAGTATTAAGGCAGGGGGCTTTCAGCCCCAGCATTTT. Encoded protein: CASSIKAGGFQPQHF. The chain employs TRBV19 and TRBJ1-5; 8 bases align to TRBD1. The CDR3 is 15 amino acids. J lost 6 bases, V lost 3 bases, and 7 bases had no gene match. Germline CDR1 LNHDA, CDR2 SQIVND (reference sequence).

There are a few counts of this clone. The rearrangement joins TRBV11-1 to TRBJ2-7, with D possibly matching TRBD1 (5 bases). The CDR3 sequence is 13 residues long. Trimming shortened V by 5 bases and J by 3 bases, and 11 bases separated the two germline ends. Germline assignment: CDR1 SGHAT and CDR2 FQDESV (reference sequence). Here the CDR3 reads CASSPTDSYEQYF. CDR3 nucleotides: TGTGCCAGCAGCCCCACCGACAGCTACGAGCAGTACTTC.

This clone came up once. This chain links TRBV30 with TRBJ1-3; a weak D match, TRBD1 (5 bases). The CDR3 runs 16 residues. CDR1 and CDR2 from the germline V gene are GTSNPN and SVGIG (reference sequence). V was cut by 0 bases and J by 4 bases, with 16 bases left in between. The CDR3 bases are TGTGCCTGGAGTGTGGCGGGACTTCTAACGGGAAACACCATATATTTT. Residues: CAWSVAGLLTGNTIYF.

J is TRBJ1-3 and V is TRBV4-3; D uncertain. The V end was cut by 0 bases, the J end by 4 bases, with 10 bases between. Per the germline V gene, CDR1 is LGHNA and CDR2 is YSLEER. The CDR3 covers 15 residues. The CDR3 DNA reads TGCGCCAGCAGCCAAGAAGGAACCTCGGGAAACACCATATATTTT. Translation gives CASSQEGTSGNTIYF.

This chain connects TRBV5-1 to TRBJ2-1, with no clear D. Germline CDR1 reads SGHRS; CDR2 reads YFSETQ. The CDR3 loop spans 16 amino acids. The V end lost 0 bases, the J end lost 0 bases, and 10 bases lay between the germline ends. CDR3 DNA sequence: TGCGCCAGCAGCTTGGGACTTCAGAGCTCCTACAATGAGCAGTTCTTC. Translated: CASSLGLQSSYNEQFF.

This chain connects TRBV19 to TRBJ1-4, with TRBD1 as a possible D gene (5 bases). Looked up from germline, CDR1 is LNHDA and CDR2 is SQIVND (reference sequence). CDR3 length equals 15 residues. Trimming removed 4 bases at V and 0 bases at J, with 9 bases between. CDR3 bases: TGTGCCAGTAGTAGGGGGAGACCAACTAATGAAAAACTGTTTTTT. Translation: CASSRGRPTNEKLFF.

The gene calls are TRBV6-5 and TRBJ1-3; TRBD1 is a possible D gene (5 bases). The V end was cut by 0 bases, the J end by 4 bases, with 10 bases between. Germline V CDR1 and CDR2: MNHEY, SVGAGI. This CDR3 has 15 amino acids. CDR3 DNA sequence: TGTGCCAGCAGTTACTCCGGGACGGGCGGAAACACCATATATTTT. Amino acid sequence: CASSYSGTGGNTIYF.

J is TRBJ2-5 and V is TRBV30; 10 bases agree with TRBD2. This CDR3 is 13 amino acids long. Trimming removed 1 base from V and 5 bases from J; junction bases left unmatched: 1. CDR1 is GTSNPN and CDR2 is SVGIG in the germline V gene (reference sequence). This CDR3 is CAWSGTSGETQYF. DNA for the CDR3: TGTGCCTGGAGTGGGACTAGCGGTGAGACCCAGTACTTC.

This clone was detected once. The junction and the germline gene differ at one end; a read error may be behind it. The chain combines TRBV20-1 with TRBJ2-3; tentatively, D is TRBD2 (6 bases). CDR1 and CDR2 from the germline V gene are DFQATT and SNEGSKA (reference sequence). CDR3 size: 11 residues. As DNA, the CDR3 is TGCAGTGCTAGAGGATATACGGGACTCATTTTT. It encodes CSARGYTGLIF.

This rearrangement joins TRBV6-1 to TRBJ2-1, with 7 nucleotides matching TRBD2. J was trimmed by 4 bases and V by 8 bases; bases with no gene match: 11. CDR3 length equals 15 residues. Germline CDR1 and CDR2: MNHNS and SASEGT. CDR3 bases: TGTGCCAGCGCTGGGGGGGGAGGGGTATACAATGAGCAGTTCTTC. Protein sequence: CASAGGGGVYNEQFF.

The chain uses TRBV5-1 and TRBJ2-2; D is undetermined. V dropped 0 bases and J dropped 7 bases, with 13 bases sitting between them. Germline lookup yields CDR1 SGHRS and CDR2 YFSETQ. The CDR3 contains 15 residues. The DNA for the CDR3 is TGCGCCAGCAGCTTGGAAGGCTCACCCAACGGGGAGCTGTTTTTT. Its protein is CASSLEGSPNGELFF.

The chain is built from TRBV5-1 and TRBJ2-7; TRBD1 might be the D (6 bases). CDR1 is SGHRS, CDR2 YFSETQ, per germline. The CDR3 is 14 amino acids. With 0 bases removed from V and 2 bases from J, the gap between germline ends came to 9 bases. The CDR3 is CASSLEGGPYEQYF. The CDR3 region has the DNA TGCGCCAGCAGCTTGGAAGGGGGACCCTACGAGCAGTACTTC.

The V and J genes are TRBV28 and TRBJ1-5; D is uncertain. The germline V and J ends were trimmed by 3 bases and 1 base, with 7 bases remaining between them. This CDR3 contains 14 residues. Germline V gives CDR1 MDHEN, CDR2 SYDVKM. CDR3 residues: CASSLLGSNQPQHF. The CDR3 region has the DNA TGTGCCAGCAGTTTGTTGGGGAGCAATCAGCCCCAGCATTTT.

This chain connects TRBV19 to TRBJ1-6; no reliable D call. V lost 1 base to trimming and J lost 0 bases, with 10 bases between them. Germline V gene data show CDR1 as LNHDA and CDR2 as SQIVND (reference sequence). CDR3 length equals 17 residues. This chain's CDR3 is CASSIAGSSSYNSPLHF. DNA of the CDR3: TGTGCCAGTAGTATAGCTGGCAGCAGCTCCTATAATTCACCCCTCCACTTT.

The DNA of the CDR3 is TGTGCCTGGAGTGTAAGCGCTGGAAACACCATATATTTT. As protein: CAWSVSAGNTIYF. This rearrangement joins TRBV30 to TRBJ1-3; D not certain. The germline CDR1 and CDR2 sequences are GTSNPN and SVGIG (reference sequence). Trimming took off 0 bases at V and 2 bases at J, with 5 bases between the two ends. CDR3 size: 13 residues. The full variable domain, with the rest looked up from reference TRBV30 and TRBJ1-3, is SQTIHQWPATLVQPVGSPLSLECTVEGTSNPNLYWYRQAAGRGLQLLFYSVGIGQISSEVPQNLSASRPQDRQFILSSKKLLLSDSGFYLCAWSVSAGNTIYFGEGSWLTVV.

The J gene is TRBJ1-2, the V gene TRBV7-6; tentatively, D is TRBD1 (5 bases). Germline values: CDR1 SGHVS, CDR2 FNYEAQ. Trimming left V 1 base short and J 8 bases short, with 11 bases between. The CDR3 totals 13 residues. The CDR3 region has the DNA TGTGCCAGCAGCTTAGGGGAGGCAGGGGGCTACACCTTC. This encodes CASSLGEAGGYTF.

The rearrangement links TRBV30 to TRBJ1-1; 8 nucleotides match TRBD1. Trimming took 7 bases from V and 5 from J; bases not matched to a gene: 6. Germline V CDR1 and CDR2: GTSNPN, SVGIG (reference sequence). The CDR3 is 12 residues long. CDR3 coding DNA: TGTGCCTCTCGGACAGGGAAGACTGAAGCTTTCTTT. Its protein product is CASRTGKTEAFF.

The chain recombines TRBV7-2 with TRBJ1-5, with TRBD1 matching over 7 bases. CDR3 length: 14 amino acids. Unmatched junction bases numbered 5, after V lost 5 bases and J lost 4 bases. In germline, CDR1 is SGHTA, CDR2 FQGNSA. CDR3 sequence: CASSPRTGNQPQHF. CDR3 bases: TGTGCCAGCAGCCCCCGGACAGGTAATCAGCCCCAGCATTTT.

V and J are TRBV6-4 and TRBJ2-3, with 7 nucleotides matching TRBD1. CDR1 is MRHNA, CDR2 SNTAGT, per germline. V was pared by 2 bases and J by 2 bases, with 4 bases of the junction left unmatched. There are 15 residues in the CDR3. In DNA form, the CDR3 reads TGTGCCAGCAGTGACGACAGGGCCCCCACAGATACGCAGTATTTT. Protein sequence: CASSDDRAPTDTQYF.

The chain has TRBV7-8 and TRBJ1-4; TRBD1 aligns across 10 bases. Trimming cost V 5 bases and J 7 bases; bases outside gene matches: 4. The CDR3 covers 14 residues. Germline values: CDR1 SGHVS, CDR2 FQNEAQ. The CDR3 reads CASSDRGPSEKLFF. The DNA for the CDR3 is TGTGCCAGCAGCGACAGGGGGCCCAGTGAAAAACTGTTTTTT.

CDR3 sequence: CASSPPSRATDTQYF. CDR3 nucleotide sequence: TGTGCCAGCTCACCACCGAGCAGGGCCACAGATACGCAGTATTTT. V and J are TRBV18 and TRBJ2-3; possible D gene TRBD1, 5 bases. V shed 0 bases and J shed 2 bases, with 9 bases lying between them. The CDR3 sequence is 15 residues long. Germline-derived CDR1 and CDR2 are KGHSH and LQKENI.

CDR3 sequence reads: CASSSPGQGNEQFF. CDR3 bases: TGTGCCAGCAGCTCTCCGGGACAGGGAAATGAGCAGTTCTTC. The rearrangement links TRBV7-8 to TRBJ2-1, with 9 bases that match TRBD1. Looked up from germline, CDR1 is SGHVS and CDR2 is FQNEAQ. CDR3 size: 14 residues. J lost 7 bases, V lost 4 bases, and 5 bases had no gene match.

In its sample, this clone was seen once. The rearrangement joins TRBV5-1 to TRBJ2-6; possibly TRBD1 or TRBD2 for D (6 bases each). The CDR3 has 16 amino acids. Germline V lookup: CDR1 SGHRS, CDR2 YFSETQ. The V end lost 3 bases, the J end lost 3 bases, and 13 bases lay between the germline ends. CDR3 protein: CASSSTGGDGANVLTF. CDR3 coding DNA: TGCGCCAGCAGCTCCACCGGGGGCGATGGGGCCAACGTCCTGACTTTC.

V usage is TRBV9 and J usage is TRBJ2-1, with D uncertain. Germline V CDR1 and CDR2: SGDLS, YYNGEE. V was pared by 0 bases and J by 10 bases, with 14 bases between. The CDR3 length is 14 residues. CDR3 sequence: CASSVEEAMGEQFF. Here the CDR3 DNA reads TGTGCCAGCAGCGTAGAAGAGGCTATGGGCGAGCAGTTCTTC.